This TCR beta chain was obtained from a study of blood T cell repertoires in COVID-19. Turning to the study itself: Both acute and convalescent COVID-19 samples were obtained from the United States, Italy and Spain. PBMCs, B-cell-depleted T cells, or T cells provided the cDNA or gDNA that made up the material.

In the original workflow: The authors estimated nucleated cell counts from reference gene primer amplification. Data came from immunoSEQ multiplex PCR; TCRdb stores just in-frame clones and leaves some out. V and J calls plus clone size are reproduced from that table; the DNA served to infer D and trimming. This sample has about 190,000 clones; roughly 80% occur once, and the top ten carry roughly 6.4%. This clone was detected only once. This CDR3 region has 15 residues. Germline CDR1 WSHSY, CDR2 SAAADI. The junction had 11 bases not matched to a gene; V was cut back by 4 bases and J by 9 bases. The chain has TRBV10-2 and TRBJ2-1; 8 nucleotides align to TRBD2. Sequenced input: peripheral blood. The sequence was obtained from a man between 60 and 70 years old with acute or convalescent COVID-19. For the CDR3, the DNA is TGCGCCAGCAGTGCGAGCGGGAGTCTATTAGGTGAGCAGTTCTTC. Translation: CASSASGSLLGEQFF.